The 27 T cell receptor beta chains presented below share a single source sample, sequenced in a study of blood T cell repertoires in COVID-19. Measured with immunoSEQ multiplex PCR; TCRdb has only the in-frame clones, and not every one. The repertoire has more than 350,000 clones, around nine tenths of them found once; the top ten carry roughly a tenth. Specimen: PBMCs or T cells enriched from blood (not recorded which). The origin of the receptors is a woman in her forties or fifties who had recovered from COVID-19.

V usage is TRBV7-6 and J usage is TRBJ1-1; no firm D call. V lost 2 bases to trimming and J lost 5 bases, with 12 bases between them. The CDR3 sequence is 14 residues long. Germline CDR1 and CDR2: SGHVS and FNYEAQ. CDR3 coding DNA: TGTGCCAGCAGCTTATTTCGGGGAGGGACTGAAGCTTTCTTT. Residues: CASSLFRGGTEAFF.

This sequence joins TRBV5-5 and TRBJ2-3; TRBD1 is a possible D gene (5 bases). The CDR3 length is 16 residues. Trimming took off 1 base at V and 0 bases at J, with 12 bases between the two ends. CDR1 SGHKS and CDR2 YYEKEE come from the germline V gene (reference sequence). The chain's CDR3 is CASSLLRASSTDTQYF. In DNA form, the CDR3 reads TGTGCCAGCAGCTTGCTCAGGGCCTCTAGCACAGATACGCAGTATTTT.

CDR3 sequence (DNA): TGTGCCAGCCTGGGGACTGCATCCTACGAGCAGTACTTC. It specifies CASLGTASYEQYF. This chain connects TRBV19 to TRBJ2-7; D is perhaps TRBD2 (6 bases). CDR1 and CDR2 (germline): LNHDA, SQIVND (reference sequence). Trimming left V 9 bases short and J 1 base short, with 13 bases between. The CDR3 is made up of 13 amino acids.

The rearrangement uses TRBV2 and TRBJ2-5, with unresolved D. V was trimmed by 1 base and J by 0 bases, leaving 9 bases between them. This CDR3 region has 15 residues. The V gene's germline CDR1 is SNHLY and CDR2 FYNNEI. In DNA, the CDR3 is TGTGCCAGCAGTGAAGTGGCAGGCTACCAAGAGACCCAGTACTTC. Encoded protein: CASSEVAGYQETQYF.

The rearrangement joins TRBV29-1 to TRBJ2-1, with 15 bases aligning to TRBD2. The trim removed 7 bases at V and 5 bases at J, leaving 6 bases unmatched. Germline lookup yields CDR1 SQVTM and CDR2 ANQGSEA. The CDR3 runs 15 residues. CDR3 sequence: CSGRTSGGANNEQFF. The CDR3 DNA follows: TGCAGCGGCCGGACTAGCGGGGGGGCCAACAATGAGCAGTTCTTC.

This clone showed up just a few times. The chain carries TRBV18 and TRBJ2-7, with 7 bases fitting TRBD1. Trimming cost V 3 bases and J 5 bases; bases outside gene matches: 13. Germline V CDR1 and CDR2: KGHSH, LQKENI. The CDR3 is 16 residues long. The CDR3 spells CASSPLTGTGKDEQYF. The CDR3 DNA follows: TGTGCCAGCTCACCCTTGACAGGGACGGGCAAAGACGAGCAGTACTTC.

The chain recombines TRBV29-1 with TRBJ2-7, with D perhaps TRBD1 (6 bases). The CDR3 runs to 13 residues. V shed 4 bases and J shed 9 bases, with 19 bases lying between them. CDR1 and CDR2 (germline): SQVTM, ANQGSEA. CDR3 nucleotides: TGCAGCGTTGTTGGGACAACCGGTTATGGGCAGTACTTC. It specifies CSVVGTTGYGQYF.

The V gene is TRBV7-9, the J gene TRBJ2-7; tentative D call: TRBD1 (5 bases). The CDR3 sequence is 17 residues long. Germline CDR1 reads SEHNR; CDR2 reads FQNEAQ (reference sequence). V lost 5 bases, J lost 2 bases, and 22 bases lay in between. CDR3 in DNA: TGTGCCAGCAGCCCTGGAGAGATTACCGACAGAACCTACGAGCAGTACTTC. This gives the protein CASSPGEITDRTYEQYF. Complete variable domain (other parts from reference TRBV7-9 and TRBJ2-7): DTGVSQNPRHKITKRGQNVTFRCDPISEHNRLYWYRQTLGQGPEFLTYFQNEAQLEKSRLLSDRFSAERPKGSFSTLEIQRTEQGDSAMYLCASSPGEITDRTYEQYFGPGTRLTVT.

The gene calls are TRBV7-6 and TRBJ2-7; the match to TRBD1 covers 7 bases. This CDR3 is 15 amino acids long. Germline values: CDR1 SGHVS, CDR2 FNYEAQ. The ends lost 5 bases at V and 3 bases at J; junction bases unmatched: 10. CDR3 DNA: TGTGCCAGCAGCGCATCTGGACAGGAGCTCTACGAGCAGTACTTC. This gives the protein CASSASGQELYEQYF. Supplemented by reference TRBV7-6 and TRBJ2-7, the full variable domain reads GAGVSQSPRYKVTKRGQDVALRCDPISGHVSLYWYRQALGQGPEFLTYFNYEAQQDKSGLPNDRFSAERPEGSISTLTIQRTEQRDSAMYRCASSASGQELYEQYFGPGTRLTVT.

CDR3 sequence: CASSQTGTEEPFSPLHF. In DNA, the CDR3 is TGCGCCAGCAGCCAAACCGGGACAGAAGAGCCCTTTTCACCCCTCCACTTT. This chain links TRBV4-1 with TRBJ1-6, with 7 nucleotides matching TRBD1. The germline V gene has CDR1 MGHRA and CDR2 YSYEKL. With V trimmed by 2 bases and J by 9 bases, 13 bases remained unmatched. This CDR3 region has 17 residues.

The chain employs TRBV3-1 (or the pseudogene TRBV3-2) and TRBJ1-2; tentatively, D is TRBD1 (5 bases). The CDR3 is 14 residues long. Germline V CDR1 and CDR2: LGHDT, YNNKEL (reference sequence). With 4 bases removed from V and 1 base from J, the gap between germline ends came to 10 bases. The CDR3, as DNA: TGTGCCAGCAGCCCCGGGACTTTTAACTATGGCTACACCTTC. Amino acid sequence: CASSPGTFNYGYTF.

This clone occurred once. The rearrangement links TRBV25-1 to TRBJ1-2; 7 positions agree with TRBD1. The CDR3 extends over 16 amino acids. Losses at the gene ends were 2 bases for V and 1 base for J; bases not matched to a gene: 7. Germline CDR1 is MGHDK and CDR2 is SYGVNS. The CDR3, as DNA: TGTGCCAGCAGTGAAACAACAGGGGCGGGTAACTATGGCTACACCTTC. It encodes CASSETTGAGNYGYTF.

This chain joins TRBV7-9 and TRBJ2-1; unclear D gene. In germline, CDR1 is SEHNR, CDR2 FQNEAQ (reference sequence). Trimming pared 6 bases from V and 8 bases from J, leaving 11 bases between. The CDR3 sequence is 12 residues long. Here the CDR3 DNA reads TGTGCCAGCAGTTCCGAGTTCGATGAGCAGTTCTTC. Its protein is CASSSEFDEQFF.

The table lists this clone with a few counts. This sequence joins TRBV29-1 and TRBJ1-2; weak D call: TRBD1 (6 bases). Looked up from germline, CDR1 is SQVTM and CDR2 is ANQGSEA. This CDR3 spans 14 amino acids. V lost 7 bases and J lost 6, with 21 bases in between. CDR3 sequence: CSAPTGFGSDGYTF. CDR3 nucleotides: TGCAGCGCTCCGACAGGTTTCGGGTCGGATGGCTACACCTTC.

The genes are TRBV3-1 (or the pseudogene TRBV3-2) and TRBJ2-7, with 8 bases identical to TRBD2. The CDR3 sequence is 15 residues long. From germline, CDR1 is LGHDT and CDR2 YNNKEL (reference sequence). V was clipped by 5 bases and J by 4 bases; unmatched bases: 10. The CDR3 DNA reads TGTGCCAGCAGCTTTGCTGCGGGGGGTTTATACGAGCAGTACTTC. This codes for CASSFAAGGLYEQYF.

The gene calls are TRBV7-9 and TRBJ1-5; 10 bases are shared with TRBD1. Trimming took 3 bases from V and 6 from J; bases not matched to a gene: 5. CDR1 and CDR2 from the germline V gene are SEHNR and FQNEAQ (reference sequence). The CDR3 consists of 15 residues. CDR3 coding DNA: TGTGCCAGCAGCTTTGGGACAGGGGATATTCAGCCCCAGCATTTT. It encodes CASSFGTGDIQPQHF.

The V call is TRBV29-1, the J call TRBJ1-2; TRBD1 matches at 7 bases. CDR3 size: 13 residues. V trimming: 3 bases; J trimming: 12 bases; junction bases outside the gene matches: 13. Looked up from germline, CDR1 is SQVTM and CDR2 is ANQGSEA. The CDR3 sequence: CSVEVSGGYVHTF. CDR3 DNA sequence: TGCAGCGTTGAGGTGTCAGGGGGATATGTACACACCTTC.

The chain carries TRBV12-3 or TRBV12-4 and TRBJ1-2; possible D gene TRBD1, 6 bases. This CDR3 contains 13 residues. V was trimmed by 2 bases and J by 6 bases, leaving 10 bases between them. CDR3 sequence: CASSLPRQDGYTF. CDR3 sequence (DNA): TGTGCCAGCAGTTTACCAAGACAGGATGGCTACACCTTC.

The chain combines TRBV30 with TRBJ1-3; D is unresolved. Per germline, CDR1 GTSNPN and CDR2 SVGIG (reference sequence). The CDR3 sequence is 15 residues long. V was pared by 2 bases and J by 0 bases, with 11 bases between. The CDR3, as DNA: TGTGCCTGGAGTCGGGTATTCGCCTCTGGAAACACCATATATTTT. Translated, it gives CAWSRVFASGNTIYF.

The chain has TRBV19 and TRBJ1-2; 7 bases match TRBD1. The ends lost 5 bases at V and 1 base at J; junction bases unmatched: 4. The length of the CDR3 is 14 residues. Germline V gene data show CDR1 as LNHDA and CDR2 as SQIVND (reference sequence). The CDR3, as DNA: TGTGCCAGTAGTGTCGACAGGGATAACTATGGCTACACCTTC. This translates into CASSVDRDNYGYTF.

The J gene is TRBJ1-2, the V gene TRBV12-3 or TRBV12-4; D may be TRBD1 (5 bases). Trimming took 6 bases from V and 8 from J, leaving 16 bases between them. This CDR3 contains 13 residues. For the CDR3, the DNA is TGTGCCAGCAGGGAGACAGCCGGGCTCGGCTACACCTTC. It yields the protein CASRETAGLGYTF.

The chain combines TRBV7-8 with TRBJ1-6, with 9 bases that match TRBD1. This CDR3 region has 14 residues. Germline V lookup: CDR1 SGHVS, CDR2 FQNEAQ. The V gene end was trimmed by 5 bases and the J gene end by 11 bases; junction bases not matched to a gene: 7. The CDR3 coding sequence is TGTGCCAGCAGCCCAGGGACAGGGTATCCACCCCTCCACTTT. It yields the protein CASSPGTGYPPLHF.

The V call is TRBV10-3, the J call TRBJ1-5; 9 bases are a match to TRBD1. The CDR3 spans 14 residues. The germline V gene encodes CDR1 ENHRY and CDR2 SYGVKD. Germline trimming cut 2 bases from V and 5 bases from J; bases unmatched to any gene: 1. CDR3 DNA sequence: TGTGCCATCAGTGAGAGACAGGGGGATCAGCCCCAGCATTTT. It is translated as CAISERQGDQPQHF.

This sequence joins TRBV27 and TRBJ2-1, with 12 bases matching TRBD2. The CDR3 has 17 residues. The germline CDR1 and CDR2 sequences are MNHEY and SMNVEV (reference sequence). With 5 bases clipped from V and 7 bases from J, the junction kept 12 bases outside the gene matches. This chain's CDR3 is CASSTLDSSGGVNEQFF. CDR3 nucleotide sequence: TGTGCCAGCAGTACCTTAGATTCTAGCGGGGGGGTTAATGAGCAGTTCTTC.

V is TRBV5-1 and J is TRBJ2-2; possible D gene TRBD2, 6 bases. The length of the CDR3 is 17 residues. The germline V and J ends were trimmed by 1 base and 5 bases, with 18 bases remaining between them. Per the germline V gene, CDR1 is SGHRS and CDR2 is YFSETQ. The CDR3 spells CASSLPSGGASTGELFF. In DNA form, the CDR3 reads TGCGCCAGCAGCTTGCCGAGCGGAGGGGCCTCAACCGGGGAGCTGTTTTTT.

This chain uses TRBV2 with TRBJ2-7; TRBD1 matches at 7 bases. Per the germline V gene, CDR1 is SNHLY and CDR2 is FYNNEI. The CDR3 covers 14 residues. V lost 10 bases, J lost 0 bases, and 9 bases stayed unmatched. CDR3 sequence reads: CATEQGKSSYEQYF. The CDR3 nucleotides read TGTGCCACCGAACAGGGGAAAAGCTCCTACGAGCAGTACTTC.

This rearrangement joins TRBV19 to TRBJ2-3; TRBD1 matches 10 bases. CDR3 length: 15 amino acids. Trimming cost V 6 bases and J 3 bases; bases outside gene matches: 6. Germline V gene data show CDR1 as LNHDA and CDR2 as SQIVND (reference sequence). CDR3 DNA: TGTGCCAGTAGGGGGACAGGGGAGTTGACAGATACGCAGTATTTT. This encodes CASRGTGELTDTQYF.